The entry below describes one T cell receptor (beta chain). What it recognizes is unknown. This sample is part of a study of T-cell reconstitution after alpha-beta-depleted transplantation in children. Whole-study results and caveats: Several hundred graft clones that had expanded were reportedly the source of alpha-beta T cells about two months after transplant.

This sample's TCRbeta library carried unique molecular identifier barcodes. MiXCR, run by TCRdb on the PCR reads, gives a single entry per CDR3 protein. The sample lists about 140,000 distinct CDR3 sequences; 8.8% were seen once. V gave up 3 bases and J gave up 8 bases, with 10 bases separating them. This CDR3 is built from 13 residues. The receptor was derived from a female patient aged 2 to 10 who had a stem cell transplant for congenital amegakaryocytic thrombocytopenia, so the T cells may come from the graft donor. The source material was PBMCs, mostly from graft donor cells, sampled 180 days after TCRalphabeta/CD19-depleted stem cell transplant. The chain employs TRBV12-3 or TRBV12-4 and TRBJ1-4; D is unresolved. The CDR3 spells CASSFENWEKLFF. In DNA form, the CDR3 reads TGTGCCAGCAGTTTTGAGAATTGGGAAAAACTGTTTTTT.